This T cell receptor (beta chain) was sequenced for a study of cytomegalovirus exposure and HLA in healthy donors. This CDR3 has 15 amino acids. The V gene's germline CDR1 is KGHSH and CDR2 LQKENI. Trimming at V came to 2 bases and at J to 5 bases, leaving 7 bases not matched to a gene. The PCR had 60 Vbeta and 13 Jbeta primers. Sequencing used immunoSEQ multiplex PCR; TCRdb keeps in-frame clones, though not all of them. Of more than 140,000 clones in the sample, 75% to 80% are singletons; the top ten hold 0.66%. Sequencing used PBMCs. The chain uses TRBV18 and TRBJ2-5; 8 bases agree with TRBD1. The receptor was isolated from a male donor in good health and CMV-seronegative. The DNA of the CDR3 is TGTGCCAGCTCACCATTAACGACAGGGGTGGAGACCCAGTACTTC. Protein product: CASSPLTTGVETQYF.